The 25 T cell receptor beta chains listed next were all sequenced from one sample in a study of CXCR3-negative and CXCR3-positive naive CD8 T cells. Via 5' RACE with UMI labels, TRB cDNA libraries were prepared. One entry per CDR3 protein, without DNA, is what TCRdb gives after re-calling the 5' RACE reads. The sample includes some 130,000 distinct CDR3 sequences. Sequencing was done on a sample of naive CXCR3- CD8+ T cells from blood. The subset: CD45RO-CCR7+CD27+CD95- naive CD8+ T cells lacking CXCR3 (TNR3-). The receptors originated from a human donor in good health. Some clones in this sample may be carry-over from other donors' samples.

V usage is TRBV3-1 and J usage is TRBJ2-7; TCRdb reports TRBD1, a call that lacks DNA to check it against. The CDR3 contains 14 residues. CDR1 is LGHDT and CDR2 is YNNKEL in the germline V gene (reference sequence). The CDR3 sequence is CASSHRTVFYEQYF.

V usage is TRBV7-2 and J usage is TRBJ1-2; the D call of TRBD1 rests on TCRdb alone, since no DNA is present to check it. The CDR3 has 15 residues. Per the germline V gene, CDR1 is SGHTA and CDR2 is FQGNSA. The CDR3 reads CASSLGIRVAYGYTF.

The chain recombines TRBV7-9 with TRBJ2-7; the D call from TCRdb, TRBD1, cannot be confirmed without DNA. Germline V gene lookup returns CDR1 SEHNR and CDR2 FQNEAQ (reference sequence). The CDR3 sequence is 14 residues long. CDR3 protein: CASSFRDRVHEQYF. The full variable domain, its missing parts supplied by reference TRBV7-9 and TRBJ2-7, is DTGVSQNPRHKITKRGQNVTFRCDPISEHNRLYWYRQTLGQGPEFLTYFQNEAQLEKSRLLSDRFSAERPKGSFSTLEIQRTEQGDSAMYLCASSFRDRVHEQYFGPGTRLTVT.

The CDR3: CASSIGTGGYEQYF. The rearrangement uses TRBV5-1 and TRBJ2-7; there is no DNA to check the TCRdb D call of TRBD1. The CDR3 is 14 amino acids. Germline V gene data show CDR1 as SGHRS and CDR2 as YFSETQ.

V is TRBV7-6 and J is TRBJ2-7; lacking DNA, the TRBD2 call made by TCRdb goes unchecked. CDR1 and CDR2 (germline): SGHVS, FNYEAQ. The CDR3 is 15 residues long. The CDR3 sequence is CASSVGSLSSYEQYF.

This sequence joins TRBV20-1 and TRBJ1-2. This CDR3 is 14 amino acids long. CDR1 DFQATT and CDR2 SNEGSKA come from the germline V gene (reference sequence). CDR3: CSARDRNSSYGYTF.

The V call is TRBV20-1, the J call TRBJ2-7; the D call of TRBD1 rests on TCRdb alone, since no DNA is present to check it. Per the germline V gene, CDR1 is DFQATT and CDR2 is SNEGSKA (reference sequence). The CDR3 is 14 amino acids. The CDR3 spells CSARDPGVMDEQYF.

The rearrangement links TRBV11-1 to TRBJ2-7; TCRdb's D gene call, TRBD1, goes unchecked for lack of DNA. This CDR3 spans 14 amino acids. CDR1 is SGHAT, CDR2 FQDESV, per germline (reference sequence). This chain's CDR3 is CASSSTQGSYEQYF.

The chain is built from TRBV13 and TRBJ2-7; TCRdb designates TRBD1, a call that cannot be tested without DNA. This CDR3 has 14 amino acids. Looked up from germline, CDR1 is PRHDT and CDR2 is FYEKMQ (reference sequence). CDR3 amino acids: CASSWGTGEYEQYF. The full variable domain, rest sourced from reference TRBV13 and TRBJ2-7, is AAGVIQSPRHLIKEKRETATLKCYPIPRHDTVYWYQQGPGQDPQFLISFYEKMQSDKGSIPDRFSAQQFSDYHSELNMSSLELGDSALYFCASSWGTGEYEQYFGPGTRLTVT.

This chain connects TRBV14 to TRBJ2-4; the TRBD2 assignment by TCRdb is unverifiable without DNA. CDR3 length: 15 amino acids. In germline, CDR1 is SGHDN, CDR2 FVKESK. CDR3 sequence: CASSQVSAGSNIQYF.

CDR3 residues: CSVDPREADTQYF. V gene TRBV29-1 combines with J gene TRBJ2-3; checking the TCRdb D call of TRBD1 is not possible without DNA. Germline CDR1 SQVTM, CDR2 ANQGSEA. The CDR3 runs 13 residues.

This chain connects TRBV7-9 to TRBJ2-1; TCRdb proposes TRBD2, but this gene call is untestable without DNA. Germline V gives CDR1 SEHNR, CDR2 FQNEAQ (reference sequence). This CDR3 has 18 residues. The CDR3 reads CASSDGLAGGPDGNEQFF.

The rearrangement links TRBV4-1 to TRBJ2-7. The V gene's germline CDR1 is MGHRA and CDR2 YSYEKL. CDR3 length: 15 amino acids. This CDR3 is CASSQGWKESYEQYF.

The chain's CDR3 is CSAYRLMAPGRDYEQYF. The V gene is TRBV20-1, the J gene TRBJ2-7; TCRdb picks TRBD1, but there is no DNA to check that call. Germline V gene data show CDR1 as DFQATT and CDR2 as SNEGSKA (reference sequence). The CDR3 has 17 amino acids.

The chain has TRBV6-5 and TRBJ2-7; as DNA is missing, the TRBD1 call by TCRdb cannot be tested. The length of the CDR3 is 17 residues. Germline V gene lookup returns CDR1 MNHEY and CDR2 SVGAGI. The CDR3 sequence: CASSYAKGQGGSYEQYF.

This chain uses TRBV7-7 with TRBJ2-1; TCRdb gives TRBD2 as the D gene, but with no DNA this cannot be confirmed. Germline V gene lookup returns CDR1 SSHAT and CDR2 FNYEAQ (reference sequence). The CDR3 sequence is 15 residues long. Here the CDR3 reads CASSFRASGREEQFF.

The chain carries TRBV6-6 and TRBJ1-2; TCRdb designates TRBD1, a call that cannot be tested without DNA. Germline CDR1 and CDR2: MNHNY and SVGAGI (reference sequence). This CDR3 spans 15 amino acids. The CDR3 sequence: CASSYSRDPNYGYTF.

This chain links TRBV10-3 with TRBJ2-7; the TCRdb call, TRBD2, lacks DNA for checking. This CDR3 spans 17 amino acids. Germline assignment: CDR1 ENHRY and CDR2 SYGVKD. This CDR3 is CAISEGLAGGLSYEQYF.

This chain links TRBV20-1 with TRBJ2-1; TCRdb outputs TRBD2, but without DNA this stays unchecked. Germline CDR1 and CDR2: DFQATT and SNEGSKA (reference sequence). The CDR3 is 15 residues long. CDR3 protein: CSAPLLLEGRDEQFF.

The gene calls are TRBV20-1 and TRBJ2-1; TCRdb calls TRBD1, which cannot be checked without DNA. CDR1 is DFQATT, CDR2 SNEGSKA, per germline (reference sequence). The CDR3 consists of 12 residues. The CDR3 sequence is CSARVGGSEQFF.

V is TRBV30 and J is TRBJ1-1; TCRdb reports TRBD1, a call that lacks DNA to check it against. The CDR3 runs to 20 residues. Germline lookup yields CDR1 GTSNPN and CDR2 SVGIG (reference sequence). The CDR3 loop is CAWKGMQVAGGGFRGTEAFF. The variable domain in full, with the rest retrieved from reference TRBV30 and TRBJ1-1, is SQTIHQWPATLVQPVGSPLSLECTVEGTSNPNLYWYRQAAGRGLQLLFYSVGIGQISSEVPQNLSASRPQDRQFILSSKKLLLSDSGFYLCAWKGMQVAGGGFRGTEAFFGQGTRLTVV.

The chain couples TRBV29-1 to TRBJ2-1; without DNA, the TCRdb call of TRBD2 cannot be checked. The CDR3 is 13 amino acids. Germline CDR1 reads SQVTM; CDR2 reads ANQGSEA. The CDR3 here is CSVEDFSRAEQFF.

The chain employs TRBV2 and TRBJ2-2; absent DNA, TCRdb's TRBD1 call cannot be checked. CDR1 SNHLY and CDR2 FYNNEI come from the germline V gene. This CDR3 spans 12 amino acids. The CDR3 spells CASRGITGELFF.

The genes are TRBV21-1 and TRBJ2-1; TCRdb names TRBD2, which stays unverified in the absence of DNA. TRBV21-1 is given as a pseudogene. The CDR3 totals 16 residues. This CDR3 is CAPSASGRFSYNEQFF.

The gene calls are TRBV12-3 or TRBV12-4 and TRBJ1-1. The CDR3 sequence is 15 residues long. This CDR3 is CASSLGLLSSTEAFF.